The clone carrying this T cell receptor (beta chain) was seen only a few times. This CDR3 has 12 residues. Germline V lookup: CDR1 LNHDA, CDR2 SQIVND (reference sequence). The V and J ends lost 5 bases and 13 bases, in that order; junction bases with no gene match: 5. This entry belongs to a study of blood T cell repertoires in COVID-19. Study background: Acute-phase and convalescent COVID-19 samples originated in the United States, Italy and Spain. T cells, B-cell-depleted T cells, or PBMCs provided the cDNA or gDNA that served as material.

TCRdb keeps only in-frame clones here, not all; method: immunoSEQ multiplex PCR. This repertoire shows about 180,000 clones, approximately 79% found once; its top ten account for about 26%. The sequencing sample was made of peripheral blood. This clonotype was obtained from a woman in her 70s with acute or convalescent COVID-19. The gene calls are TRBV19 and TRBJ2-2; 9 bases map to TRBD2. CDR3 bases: TGTGCCAGTAGTGTCCTAGCGGGACCGCTGTTTTTT. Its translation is CASSVLAGPLFF.